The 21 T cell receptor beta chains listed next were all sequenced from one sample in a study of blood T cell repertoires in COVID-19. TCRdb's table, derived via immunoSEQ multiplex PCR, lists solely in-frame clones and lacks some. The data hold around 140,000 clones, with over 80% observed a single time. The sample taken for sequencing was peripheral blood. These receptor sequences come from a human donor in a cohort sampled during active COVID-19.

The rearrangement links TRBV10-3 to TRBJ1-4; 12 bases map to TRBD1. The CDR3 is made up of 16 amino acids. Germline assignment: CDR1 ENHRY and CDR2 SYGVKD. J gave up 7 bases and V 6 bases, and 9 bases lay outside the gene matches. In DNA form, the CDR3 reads TGTGCCATCAGCTCGGGACAGGGGGCGGGTAGTGAAAAACTGTTTTTT. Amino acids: CAISSGQGAGSEKLFF.

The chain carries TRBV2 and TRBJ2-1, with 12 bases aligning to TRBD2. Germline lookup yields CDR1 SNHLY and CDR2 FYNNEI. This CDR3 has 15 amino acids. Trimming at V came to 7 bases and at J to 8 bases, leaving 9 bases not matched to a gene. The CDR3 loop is CASNLLAGGWHEQFF. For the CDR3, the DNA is TGTGCCAGCAACCTTCTAGCGGGAGGGTGGCATGAGCAGTTCTTC.

The CDR3 protein is CASSLDRGSVTAGNTIYF. In DNA, the CDR3 is TGTGCCAGCAGCTTAGATCGAGGCTCTGTAACGGCTGGAAACACCATATATTTT. The chain uses TRBV11-2 and TRBJ1-3; no firm D call. CDR1 is SGHAT, CDR2 FQNNGV, per germline. Trimming left V 0 bases short and J 2 bases short, with 17 bases between. The CDR3 runs 18 residues. Full variable domain (remainder filled in from reference TRBV11-2 and TRBJ1-3): EAGVAQSPRYKIIEKRQSVAFWCNPISGHATLYWYQQILGQGPKLLIQFQNNGVVDDSQLPKDRFSAERLKGVDSTLKIQPAKLEDSAVYLCASSLDRGSVTAGNTIYFGEGSWLTVV.

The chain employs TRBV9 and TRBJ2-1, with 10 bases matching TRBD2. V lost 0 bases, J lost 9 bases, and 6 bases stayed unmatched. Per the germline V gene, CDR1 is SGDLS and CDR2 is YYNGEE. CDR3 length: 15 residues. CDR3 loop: CASSVVASGSSEQFF. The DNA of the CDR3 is TGTGCCAGCAGCGTAGTGGCTAGCGGGAGTAGTGAGCAGTTCTTC. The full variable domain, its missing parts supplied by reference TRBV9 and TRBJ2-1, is DSGVTQTPKHLITATGQRVTLRCSPRSGDLSVYWYQQSLDQGLQFLIQYYNGEERAKGNILERFSAQQFPDLHSELNLSSLELGDSALYFCASSVVASGSSEQFFGPGTRLTVL.

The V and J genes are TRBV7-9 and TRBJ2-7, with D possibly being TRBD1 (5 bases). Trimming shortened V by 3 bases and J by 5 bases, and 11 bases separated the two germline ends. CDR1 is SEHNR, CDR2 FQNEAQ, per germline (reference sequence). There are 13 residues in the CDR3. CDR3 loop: CASSFNFRDEQYF. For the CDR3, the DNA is TGTGCCAGCAGCTTTAATTTCAGGGACGAGCAGTACTTC.

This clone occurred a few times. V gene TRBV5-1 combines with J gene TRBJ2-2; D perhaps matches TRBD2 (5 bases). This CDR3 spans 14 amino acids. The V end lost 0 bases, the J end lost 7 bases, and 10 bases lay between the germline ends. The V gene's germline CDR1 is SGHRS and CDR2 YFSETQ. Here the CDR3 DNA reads TGCGCCAGCAGCTTGGGACTATCATACGGGGAGCTGTTTTTT. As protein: CASSLGLSYGELFF.

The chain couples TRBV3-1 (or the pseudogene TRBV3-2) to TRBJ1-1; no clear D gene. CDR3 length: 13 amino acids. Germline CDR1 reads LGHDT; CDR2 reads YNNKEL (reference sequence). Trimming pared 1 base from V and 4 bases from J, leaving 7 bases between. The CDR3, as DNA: TGTGCCAGCAGCCAAGGGTGGAGCACTGAAGCTTTCTTT. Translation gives CASSQGWSTEAFF.

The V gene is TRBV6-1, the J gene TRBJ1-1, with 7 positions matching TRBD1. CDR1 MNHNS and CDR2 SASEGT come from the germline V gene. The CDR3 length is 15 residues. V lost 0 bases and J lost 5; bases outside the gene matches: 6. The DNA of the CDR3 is TGTGCCAGCAGTGAAGCGATACCGGGACAGACTGAAGCTTTCTTT. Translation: CASSEAIPGQTEAFF.

The CDR3 DNA reads as TGCGCCAGCAGCTTCAGGGAGGGGGACACTGAAGCTTTCTTT. This sequence encodes CASSFREGDTEAFF. This chain links TRBV4-1 with TRBJ1-1; D is possibly TRBD1 (6 bases). The CDR3 runs to 14 residues. The germline gives CDR1 MGHRA, CDR2 YSYEKL. Trimming pared 5 bases from V and 3 bases from J, leaving 13 bases between.

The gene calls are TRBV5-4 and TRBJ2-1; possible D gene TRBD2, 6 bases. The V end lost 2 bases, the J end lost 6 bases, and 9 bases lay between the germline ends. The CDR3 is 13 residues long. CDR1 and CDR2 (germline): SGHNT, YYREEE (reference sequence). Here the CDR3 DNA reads TGTGCCAGCAGCTTCGGGGGTTCCAATGAGCAGTTCTTC. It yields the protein CASSFGGSNEQFF.

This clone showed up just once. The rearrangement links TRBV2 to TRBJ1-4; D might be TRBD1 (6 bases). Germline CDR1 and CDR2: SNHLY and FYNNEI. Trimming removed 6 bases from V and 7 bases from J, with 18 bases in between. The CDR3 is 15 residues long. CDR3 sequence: CASSDPGQPPEKLFF. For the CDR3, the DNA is TGTGCCAGCAGCGACCCGGGACAACCACCTGAAAAACTGTTTTTT.

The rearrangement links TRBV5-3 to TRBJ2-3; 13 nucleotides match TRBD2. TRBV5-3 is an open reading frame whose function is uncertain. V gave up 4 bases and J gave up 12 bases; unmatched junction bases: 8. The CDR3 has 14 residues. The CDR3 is CARSHGLAGAPQYF. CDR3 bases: TGTGCCAGAAGCCACGGACTAGCGGGAGCCCCTCAGTATTTT.

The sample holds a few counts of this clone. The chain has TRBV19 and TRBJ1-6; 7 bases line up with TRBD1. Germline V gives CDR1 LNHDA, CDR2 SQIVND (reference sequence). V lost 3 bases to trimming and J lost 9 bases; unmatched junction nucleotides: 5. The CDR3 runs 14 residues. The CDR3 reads CASSIGQGGSPLHF. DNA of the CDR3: TGTGCCAGTAGTATCGGGCAGGGGGGTTCACCCCTCCACTTT.

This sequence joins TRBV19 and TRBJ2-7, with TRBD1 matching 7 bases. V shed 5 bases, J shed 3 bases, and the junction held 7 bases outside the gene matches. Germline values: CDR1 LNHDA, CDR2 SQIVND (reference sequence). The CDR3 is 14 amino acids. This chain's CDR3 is CASSPGDSYYEQYF. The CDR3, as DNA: TGTGCCAGTAGTCCCGGGGACAGTTACTACGAGCAGTACTTC.

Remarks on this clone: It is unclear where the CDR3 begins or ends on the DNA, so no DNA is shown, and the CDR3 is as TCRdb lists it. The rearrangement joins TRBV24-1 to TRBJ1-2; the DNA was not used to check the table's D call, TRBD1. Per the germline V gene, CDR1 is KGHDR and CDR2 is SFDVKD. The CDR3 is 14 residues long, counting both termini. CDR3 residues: CATSDGFGQGTPSF.

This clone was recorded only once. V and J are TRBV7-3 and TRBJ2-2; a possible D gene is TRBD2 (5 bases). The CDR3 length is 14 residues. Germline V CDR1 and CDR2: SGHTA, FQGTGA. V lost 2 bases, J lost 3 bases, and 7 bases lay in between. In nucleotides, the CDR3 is TGTGCCAGCAGCTTATTGCGGGACACCGGGGAGCTGTTTTTT. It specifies CASSLLRDTGELFF.

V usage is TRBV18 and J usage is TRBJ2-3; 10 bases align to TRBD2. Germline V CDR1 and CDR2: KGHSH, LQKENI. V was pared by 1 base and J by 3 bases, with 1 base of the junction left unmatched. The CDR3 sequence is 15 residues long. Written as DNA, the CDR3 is TGTGCCAGCTCACCACAGCGGGAGGGTACAGATACGCAGTATTTT. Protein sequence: CASSPQREGTDTQYF.

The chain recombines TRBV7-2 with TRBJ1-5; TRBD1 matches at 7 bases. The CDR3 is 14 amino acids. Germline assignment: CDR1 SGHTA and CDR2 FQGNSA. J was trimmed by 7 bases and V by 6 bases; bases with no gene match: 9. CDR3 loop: CASSYTGVRQPQHF. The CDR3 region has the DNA TGTGCCAGCAGTTACACAGGGGTTAGACAGCCCCAGCATTTT.

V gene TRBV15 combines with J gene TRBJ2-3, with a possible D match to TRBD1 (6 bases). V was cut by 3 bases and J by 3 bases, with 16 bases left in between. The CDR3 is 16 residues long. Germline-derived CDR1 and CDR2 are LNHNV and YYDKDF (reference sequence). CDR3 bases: TGTGCCACCAGCAGTGTCAGGGGCGCGGGTACAGATACGCAGTATTTT. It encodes CATSSVRGAGTDTQYF.

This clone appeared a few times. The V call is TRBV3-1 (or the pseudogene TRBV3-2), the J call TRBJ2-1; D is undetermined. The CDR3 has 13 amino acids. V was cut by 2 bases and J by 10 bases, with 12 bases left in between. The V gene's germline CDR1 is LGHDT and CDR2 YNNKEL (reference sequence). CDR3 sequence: CASSQILRNEQFF. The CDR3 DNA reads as TGTGCCAGCAGCCAAATATTGCGTAACGAGCAGTTCTTC.

CDR3 nucleotide sequence: TGTGCCAGCAGCCTTACAACCAACACCGGGGAGCTGTTTTTT. Translating it yields CASSLTTNTGELFF. The chain has TRBV9 and TRBJ2-2; no firm D call. The CDR3 length is 14 residues. Germline V gene sequence: CDR1 SGDLS, CDR2 YYNGEE. Deletions cut 4 bases from V and 2 bases from J, with 9 bases between.